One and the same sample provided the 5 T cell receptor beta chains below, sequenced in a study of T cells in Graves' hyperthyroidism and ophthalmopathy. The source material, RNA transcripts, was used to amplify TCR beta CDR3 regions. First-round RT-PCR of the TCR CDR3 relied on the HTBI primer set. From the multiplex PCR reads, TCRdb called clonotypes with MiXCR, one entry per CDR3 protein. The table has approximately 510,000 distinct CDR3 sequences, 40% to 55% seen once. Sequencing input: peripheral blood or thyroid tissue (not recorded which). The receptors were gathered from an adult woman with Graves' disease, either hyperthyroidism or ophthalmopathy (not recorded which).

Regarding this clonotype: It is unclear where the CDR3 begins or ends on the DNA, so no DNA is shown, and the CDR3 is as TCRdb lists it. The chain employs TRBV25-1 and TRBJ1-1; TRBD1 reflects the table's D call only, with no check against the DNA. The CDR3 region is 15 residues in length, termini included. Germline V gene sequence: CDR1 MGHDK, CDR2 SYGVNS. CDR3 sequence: CACSARGQGWTEAFF.

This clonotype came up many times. Here the CDR3 DNA reads TGTGCCAGCAGTGCTAGCCCTGCAACTAATGAAAAACTGTTTTTT. Residues: CASSASPATNEKLFF. The J gene is TRBJ1-4, the V gene TRBV6-1; D uncertain. Germline lookup yields CDR1 MNHNS and CDR2 SASEGT. This CDR3 is 15 amino acids long. Trimming pared 4 bases from V and 0 bases from J, leaving 9 bases between.

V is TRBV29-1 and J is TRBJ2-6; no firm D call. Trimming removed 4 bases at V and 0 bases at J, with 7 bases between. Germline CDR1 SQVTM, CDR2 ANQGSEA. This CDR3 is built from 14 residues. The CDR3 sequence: CSVGLSSGANVLTF. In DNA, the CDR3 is TGCAGCGTTGGACTCAGCTCTGGGGCCAACGTCCTGACTTTC.

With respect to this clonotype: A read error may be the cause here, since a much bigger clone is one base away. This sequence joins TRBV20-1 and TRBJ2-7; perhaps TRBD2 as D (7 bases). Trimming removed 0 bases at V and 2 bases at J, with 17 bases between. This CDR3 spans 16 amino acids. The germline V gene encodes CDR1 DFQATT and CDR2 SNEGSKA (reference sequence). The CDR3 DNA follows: TGCAGTGCTAGAGATCGGGGGGCTCAATCAACCTACGAGCAGTACTTC. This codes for CSARDRGAQSTYEQYF.

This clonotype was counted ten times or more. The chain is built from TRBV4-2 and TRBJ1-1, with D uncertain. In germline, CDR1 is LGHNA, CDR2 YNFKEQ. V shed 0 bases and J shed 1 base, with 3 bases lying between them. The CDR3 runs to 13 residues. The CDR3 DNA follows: TGTGCCAGCAGCCAAGAACGGAACACTGAAGCTTTCTTT. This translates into CASSQERNTEAFF.